Reported below is one T cell receptor beta chain. Its antigen is undetermined. This CDR3 is 15 amino acids long. The V end was cut by 3 bases, the J end by 2 bases, with 12 bases between. The germline CDR1 and CDR2 sequences are SNHLY and FYNNEI. The sample belongs to a study of T cell repertoires in cytomegalovirus infection. Findings and caveats of the study: Ex vivo responses were dominated by HLA-C-restricted CMV-specific TCR beta clonotypes.

TCRdb itself ran the reads through MiXCR, one entry per CDR3 protein. The repertoire has 150,000 to 200,000 distinct CDR3 sequences, roughly 28% of them found once; the top ten carry 30% to 35%. The TCR originated in a human donor in good health (CMV status not recorded). Some clones in this sample may be carry-over from other donors' samples. The specimen sequenced was PBMCs. The chain combines TRBV2 with TRBJ2-3; D unresolved. CDR3 sequence: CASSEDLTNTDTQYF. In DNA, the CDR3 is TGTGCCAGCAGTGAGGACCTAACAAACACAGATACGCAGTATTTT.